Sequencing of this TCR beta chain was carried out in a study of blood T cell repertoires in COVID-19. Turning to the study itself: The United States, Italy and Spain provided the acute and convalescent COVID-19 samples. T cells, B-cell-depleted T cells, or PBMCs provided the cDNA or gDNA that served as material.

The CDR3 is made up of 14 amino acids. Germline V gives CDR1 LNHDA, CDR2 SQIVND (reference sequence). Losses at the gene ends were 10 bases for V and 0 bases for J; bases not matched to a gene: 7. In the study's own analysis: Scientists estimated how many nucleated cells there were by amplifying reference gene primers. Data came from immunoSEQ multiplex PCR; TCRdb stores just in-frame clones and leaves some out. The DNA gave D and trimming, while V, J and clone size come from that table. The data contain approximately 190,000 clones, about 80% of them seen just once; the ten biggest clones take up around 6.9%.

This TCR was sampled from a man aged 55 to 70 with acute or convalescent COVID-19. This chain connects TRBV19 to TRBJ1-1; TRBD1 agrees at 8 bases. Sequenced input: peripheral blood. For the CDR3, the DNA is TGTGCCACTGACAGGGGCGGTCTGAACACTGAAGCTTTCTTT. Protein sequence: CATDRGGLNTEAFF.